This T cell receptor (beta chain) was identified in a study of shared clonotypes between healthy human individuals. Whole-study context: Three plates each covered CD4 naive and memory; CD8 naive two, CD8 memory one.

Germline V gene data show CDR1 as SNHLY and CDR2 as FYNNEI. The CDR3 covers 14 residues. The V gene lost 2 bases and the J gene lost 1 base, with 8 bases spanning the gap. General study points: Only blood was sampled; tissue repertoires likely differ. Clonotype sharing among donors was thought likely to change with sequencing depth.

Measured with immunoSEQ multiplex PCR; TCRdb has only the in-frame clones, and not every one. The profile shows under 650,000 clones, roughly 95% of them singletons. To note about this clone: Its antigen is unknown.

The sample comprised naive CD4+ T cells sorted from blood. Subset defined: CD45RA+ positively selected. The gene calls are TRBV2 and TRBJ1-1; no clear D gene. The receptor was derived from a woman in her twenties or thirties in good health. CDR3 nucleotides: TGTGCCAGCAGTGAATTGTCAGCGAACACTGAAGCTTTCTTT. Its protein is CASSELSANTEAFF.